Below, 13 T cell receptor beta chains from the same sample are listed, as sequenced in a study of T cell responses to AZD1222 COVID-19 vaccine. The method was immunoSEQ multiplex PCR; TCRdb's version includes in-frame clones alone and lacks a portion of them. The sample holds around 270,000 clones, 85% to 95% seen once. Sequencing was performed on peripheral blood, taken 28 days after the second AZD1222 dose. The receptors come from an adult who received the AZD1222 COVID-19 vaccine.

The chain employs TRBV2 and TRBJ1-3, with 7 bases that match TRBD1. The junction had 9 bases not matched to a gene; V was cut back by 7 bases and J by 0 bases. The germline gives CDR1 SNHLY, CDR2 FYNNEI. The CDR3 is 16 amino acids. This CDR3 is CASMDRPYVSGNTIYF. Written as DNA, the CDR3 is TGTGCCAGCATGGACAGGCCCTATGTCTCTGGAAACACCATATATTTT.

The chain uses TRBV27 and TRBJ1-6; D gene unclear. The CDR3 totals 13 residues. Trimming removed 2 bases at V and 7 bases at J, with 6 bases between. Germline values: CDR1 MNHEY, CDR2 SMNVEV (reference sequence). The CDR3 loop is CASSLIWNSPLHF. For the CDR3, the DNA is TGTGCCAGCAGTTTAATATGGAATTCACCCCTCCACTTT.

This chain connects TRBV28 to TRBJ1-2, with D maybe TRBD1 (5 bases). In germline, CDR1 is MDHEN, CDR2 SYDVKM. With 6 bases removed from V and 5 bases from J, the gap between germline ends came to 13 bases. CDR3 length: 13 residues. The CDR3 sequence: CASRRDGTYGYTF. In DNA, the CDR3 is TGTGCCAGCAGACGGGACGGAACTTATGGCTACACCTTC.

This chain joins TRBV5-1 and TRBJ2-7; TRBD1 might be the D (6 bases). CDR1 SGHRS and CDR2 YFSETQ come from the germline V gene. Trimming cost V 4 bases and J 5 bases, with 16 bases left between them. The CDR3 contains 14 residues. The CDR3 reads CASSPAGESDEQYF. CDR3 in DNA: TGCGCCAGCAGCCCCGCAGGGGAATCCGACGAGCAGTACTTC.

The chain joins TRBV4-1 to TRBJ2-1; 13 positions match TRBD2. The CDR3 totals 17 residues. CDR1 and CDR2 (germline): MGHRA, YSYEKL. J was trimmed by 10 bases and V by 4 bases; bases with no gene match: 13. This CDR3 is CASSPQRGLAGSGEQFF. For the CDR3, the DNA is TGCGCCAGCAGCCCCCAACGGGGACTAGCGGGGTCTGGGGAGCAGTTCTTC.

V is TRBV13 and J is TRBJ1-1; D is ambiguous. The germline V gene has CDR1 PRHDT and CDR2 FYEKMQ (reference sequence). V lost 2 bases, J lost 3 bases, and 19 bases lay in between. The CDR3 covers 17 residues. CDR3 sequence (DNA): TGTGCCAGCAGCTTACACCCAAGCAAGCGGTTCGACACTGAAGCTTTCTTT. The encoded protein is CASSLHPSKRFDTEAFF.

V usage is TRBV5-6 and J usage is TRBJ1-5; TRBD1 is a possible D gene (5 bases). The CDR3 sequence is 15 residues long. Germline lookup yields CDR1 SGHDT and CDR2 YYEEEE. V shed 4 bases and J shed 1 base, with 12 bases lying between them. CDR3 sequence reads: CASSRRTLSNQPQHF. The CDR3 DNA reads TGTGCCAGCAGCCGCCGGACACTAAGCAATCAGCCCCAGCATTTT.

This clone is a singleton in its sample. The DNA of the CDR3 is TGTGCCAGCAGATCCACAGGAAGGCCCCCCTTAAGCTACACCTTC. Protein product: CASRSTGRPPLSYTF. The V gene is TRBV28, the J gene TRBJ1-2; the D gene is possibly TRBD1 (5 bases). Germline loops: CDR1 MDHEN, CDR2 SYDVKM. The CDR3 is 15 amino acids. V was shortened by 6 bases and J by 9 bases, with 23 bases between the two germline ends.

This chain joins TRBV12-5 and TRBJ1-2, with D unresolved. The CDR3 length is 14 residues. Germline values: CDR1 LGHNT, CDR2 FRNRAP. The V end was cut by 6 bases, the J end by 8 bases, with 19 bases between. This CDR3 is CASGLGQRVGGYTF. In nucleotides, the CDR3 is TGTGCTAGTGGCCTTGGCCAAAGGGTTGGCGGCTACACCTTC. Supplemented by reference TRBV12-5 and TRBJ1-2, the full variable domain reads DARVTQTPRHKVTEMGQEVTMRCQPILGHNTVFWYRQTMMQGLELLAYFRNRAPLDDSGMPKDRFSAEMPDATLATLKIQPSEPRDSAVYFCASGLGQRVGGYTFGSGTRLTVV.

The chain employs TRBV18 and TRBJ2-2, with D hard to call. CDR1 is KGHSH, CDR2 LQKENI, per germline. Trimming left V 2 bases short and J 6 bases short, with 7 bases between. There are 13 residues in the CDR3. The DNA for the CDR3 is TGTGCCAGCTCACCAAAATTCGCCGGGGAGCTGTTTTTT. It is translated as CASSPKFAGELFF.

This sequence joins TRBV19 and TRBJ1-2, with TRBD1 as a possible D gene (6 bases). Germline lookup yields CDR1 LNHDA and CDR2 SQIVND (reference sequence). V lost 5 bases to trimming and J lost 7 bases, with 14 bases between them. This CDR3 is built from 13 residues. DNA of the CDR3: TGTGCCAGTAGTGAAACAGGGTCTCCTGGCTACACCTTC. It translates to CASSETGSPGYTF.

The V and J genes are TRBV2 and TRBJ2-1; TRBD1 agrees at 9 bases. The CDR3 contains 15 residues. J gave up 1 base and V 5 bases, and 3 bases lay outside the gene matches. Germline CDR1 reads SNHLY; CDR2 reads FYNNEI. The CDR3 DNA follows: TGTGCCAGCAGTCAGGGACAGGGTTCCTACAATGAGCAGTTCTTC. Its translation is CASSQGQGSYNEQFF.

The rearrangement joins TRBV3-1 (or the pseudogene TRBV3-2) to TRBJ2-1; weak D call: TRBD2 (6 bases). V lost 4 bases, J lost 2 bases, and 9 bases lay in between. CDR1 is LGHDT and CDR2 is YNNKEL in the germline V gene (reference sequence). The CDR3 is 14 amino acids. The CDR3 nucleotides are TGTGCCAGCAGCCTGGGAGGCACCTACAATGAGCAGTTCTTC. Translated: CASSLGGTYNEQFF.